Sequencing of this T cell receptor (beta chain) was carried out in a study of T cells in Graves' hyperthyroidism and ophthalmopathy. The V gene's germline CDR1 is DFQATT and CDR2 SNEGSKA (reference sequence). The CDR3 has 15 residues. J gave up 3 bases and V 2 bases, and 7 bases lay outside the gene matches. This clonotype has at least ten counts. TCR beta CDR3 regions were amplified from RNA transcripts. Researchers ran a first-round RT-PCR on the TCR CDR3 using the HTBI primer set. TCRdb ran MiXCR on the multiplex PCR reads and lists one entry per CDR3 protein. The sample yields some 350,000 distinct CDR3 sequences, roughly 15% seen once.

This receptor was taken from a woman aged 40 to 50 with Graves' ophthalmopathy. The source material was blood. The chain carries TRBV20-1 and TRBJ1-5, with 7 positions matching TRBD1. CDR3 in DNA: TGCAGTGCTAGACCACCTACAGGGGACAATCAGCCCCAGCATTTT. Protein: CSARPPTGDNQPQHF.